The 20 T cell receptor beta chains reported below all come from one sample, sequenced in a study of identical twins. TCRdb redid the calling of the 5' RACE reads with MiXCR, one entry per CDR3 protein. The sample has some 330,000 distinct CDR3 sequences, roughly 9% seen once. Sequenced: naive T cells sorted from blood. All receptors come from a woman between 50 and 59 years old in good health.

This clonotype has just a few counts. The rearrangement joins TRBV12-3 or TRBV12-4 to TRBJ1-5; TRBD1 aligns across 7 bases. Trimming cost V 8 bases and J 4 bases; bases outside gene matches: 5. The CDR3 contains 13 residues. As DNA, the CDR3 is TGTGCCAGCGGGACAGCCGGGAATCAGCCCCAGCATTTT. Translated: CASGTAGNQPQHF.

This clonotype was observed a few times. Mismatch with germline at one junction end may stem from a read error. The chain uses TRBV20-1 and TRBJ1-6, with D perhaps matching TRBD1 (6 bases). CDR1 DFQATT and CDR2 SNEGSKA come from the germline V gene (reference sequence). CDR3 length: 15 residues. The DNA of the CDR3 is TGCAGTGCGAGAGAGGCGGCAGGGGATCGTTCACCCCTCCACTTT. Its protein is CSAREAAGDRSPLHF.

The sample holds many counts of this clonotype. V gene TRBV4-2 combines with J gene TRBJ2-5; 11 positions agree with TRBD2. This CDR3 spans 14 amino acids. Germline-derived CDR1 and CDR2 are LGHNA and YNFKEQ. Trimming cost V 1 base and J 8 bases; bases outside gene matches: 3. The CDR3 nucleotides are TGTGCCAGCAGCCAAGCTCTAGCGGGAGGAACCCAGTACTTC. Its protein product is CASSQALAGGTQYF.

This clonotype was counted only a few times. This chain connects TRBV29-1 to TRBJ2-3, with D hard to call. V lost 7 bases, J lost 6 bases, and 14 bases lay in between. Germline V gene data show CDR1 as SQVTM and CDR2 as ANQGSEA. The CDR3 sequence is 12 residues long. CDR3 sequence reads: CSALGPGDTQYF. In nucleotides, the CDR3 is TGCAGCGCGCTAGGCCCTGGGGATACGCAGTATTTT.

CDR3 region: CASSGIAGVSTDTQYF. The CDR3 DNA follows: TGTGCCAGCAGTGGGATAGCGGGAGTGAGCACAGATACGCAGTATTTT. The chain uses TRBV6-4 and TRBJ2-3, with 9 bases identical to TRBD2. The V gene's germline CDR1 is MRHNA and CDR2 SNTAGT. Trimming at V came to 4 bases and at J to 0 bases, leaving 5 bases not matched to a gene. The CDR3 extends over 16 amino acids.

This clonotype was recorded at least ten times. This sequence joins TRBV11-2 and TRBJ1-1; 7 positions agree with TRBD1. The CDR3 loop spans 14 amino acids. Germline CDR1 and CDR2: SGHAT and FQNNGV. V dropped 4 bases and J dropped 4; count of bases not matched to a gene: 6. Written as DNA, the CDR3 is TGTGCCAGCAGCTCCTACAGGGGATCCACTGAAGCTTTCTTT. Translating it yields CASSSYRGSTEAFF. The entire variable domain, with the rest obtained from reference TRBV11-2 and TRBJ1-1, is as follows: EAGVAQSPRYKIIEKRQSVAFWCNPISGHATLYWYQQILGQGPKLLIQFQNNGVVDDSQLPKDRFSAERLKGVDSTLKIQPAKLEDSAVYLCASSSYRGSTEAFFGQGTRLTVV.

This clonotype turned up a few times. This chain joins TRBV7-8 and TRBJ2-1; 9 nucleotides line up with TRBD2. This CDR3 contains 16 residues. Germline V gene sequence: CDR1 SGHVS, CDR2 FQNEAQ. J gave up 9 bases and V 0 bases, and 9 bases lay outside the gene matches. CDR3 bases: TGTGCCAGCAGCTTAGCGGGCGCGGGAGGGCCAGCTGAGCAGTTCTTC. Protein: CASSLAGAGGPAEQFF.

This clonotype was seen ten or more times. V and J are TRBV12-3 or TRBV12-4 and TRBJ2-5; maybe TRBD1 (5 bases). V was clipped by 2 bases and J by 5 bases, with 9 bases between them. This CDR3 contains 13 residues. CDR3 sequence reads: CASSLSGPETQYF. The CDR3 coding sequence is TGTGCCAGCAGTTTATCAGGGCCGGAGACCCAGTACTTC.

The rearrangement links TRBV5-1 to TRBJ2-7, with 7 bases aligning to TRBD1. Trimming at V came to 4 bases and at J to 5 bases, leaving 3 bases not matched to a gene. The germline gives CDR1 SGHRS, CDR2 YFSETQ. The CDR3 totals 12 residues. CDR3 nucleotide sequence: TGCGCCAGCAGCGTAGGGGGCCACGAGCAGTACTTC. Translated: CASSVGGHEQYF. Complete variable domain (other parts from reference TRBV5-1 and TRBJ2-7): KAGVTQTPRYLIKTRGQQVTLSCSPISGHRSVSWYQQTPGQGLQFLFEYFSETQRNKGNFPGRFSGRQFSNSRSEMNVSTLELGDSALYLCASSVGGHEQYFGPGTRLTVT.

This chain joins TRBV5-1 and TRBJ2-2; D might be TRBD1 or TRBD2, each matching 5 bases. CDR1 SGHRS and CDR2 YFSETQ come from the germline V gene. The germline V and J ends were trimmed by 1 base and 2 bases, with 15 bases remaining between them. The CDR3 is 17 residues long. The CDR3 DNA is TGCGCCAGCAGCTTGCAACCGGGACCGCATAACACCGGGGAGCTGTTTTTT. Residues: CASSLQPGPHNTGELFF. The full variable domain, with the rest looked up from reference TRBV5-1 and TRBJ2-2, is KAGVTQTPRYLIKTRGQQVTLSCSPISGHRSVSWYQQTPGQGLQFLFEYFSETQRNKGNFPGRFSGRQFSNSRSEMNVSTLELGDSALYLCASSLQPGPHNTGELFFGEGSRLTVL.

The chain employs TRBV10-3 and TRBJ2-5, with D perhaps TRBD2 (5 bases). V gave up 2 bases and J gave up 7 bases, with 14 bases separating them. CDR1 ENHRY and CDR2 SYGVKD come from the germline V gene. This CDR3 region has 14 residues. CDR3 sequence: CAISEMRALGTQYF. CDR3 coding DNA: TGTGCCATCAGTGAGATGAGGGCGTTGGGGACCCAGTACTTC.

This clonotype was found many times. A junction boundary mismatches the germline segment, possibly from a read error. Here the CDR3 reads CASSQDVWTGRAF. Here the CDR3 DNA reads TGTGCCAGCAGCCAAGATGTGTGGACAGGGAGGGCCTTC. V is TRBV14 and J is TRBJ2-7; a weak D match, TRBD1 (8 bases). Germline V gene sequence: CDR1 SGHDN, CDR2 FVKESK. The length of the CDR3 is 13 residues.

The DNA of the CDR3 is TGTGCCACCAGTGACCCCCGACGGACAGGGAATGGCGAGCAGTACTTC. Translation: CATSDPRRTGNGEQYF. The chain combines TRBV24-1 with TRBJ2-7, with 8 bases identical to TRBD1. V lost 4 bases, J lost 6 bases, and 13 bases stayed unmatched. Germline values: CDR1 KGHDR, CDR2 SFDVKD. The CDR3 covers 16 residues.

The CDR3 DNA follows: TGTGCCAGCAGCCAGTCCACTGAAGCTTTCTTT. Its protein is CASSQSTEAFF. J is TRBJ1-1 and V is TRBV12-3 or TRBV12-4; no definite D call. The germline V and J ends were trimmed by 6 bases and 4 bases, with 6 bases remaining between them. The CDR3 consists of 11 residues.

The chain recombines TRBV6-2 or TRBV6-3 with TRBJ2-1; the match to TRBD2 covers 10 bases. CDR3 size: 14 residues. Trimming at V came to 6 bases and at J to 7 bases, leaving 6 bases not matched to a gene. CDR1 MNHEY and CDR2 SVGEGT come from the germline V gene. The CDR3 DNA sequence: TGTGCCAGCAGGGAGACTAGCGGGTGGAATGAGCAGTTCTTC. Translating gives CASRETSGWNEQFF.

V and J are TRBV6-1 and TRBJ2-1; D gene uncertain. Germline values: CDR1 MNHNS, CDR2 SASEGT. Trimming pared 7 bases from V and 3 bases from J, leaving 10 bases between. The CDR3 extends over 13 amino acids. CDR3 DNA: TGTGCCAGCACCCACAGAAACTACAATGAGCAGTTCTTC. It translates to CASTHRNYNEQFF.

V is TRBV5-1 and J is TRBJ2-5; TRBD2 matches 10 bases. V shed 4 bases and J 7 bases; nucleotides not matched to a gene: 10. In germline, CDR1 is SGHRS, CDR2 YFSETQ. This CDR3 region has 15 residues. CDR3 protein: CASSETSGRPGTQYF. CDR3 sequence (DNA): TGCGCCAGCAGCGAGACTAGCGGGCGTCCCGGGACCCAGTACTTC.

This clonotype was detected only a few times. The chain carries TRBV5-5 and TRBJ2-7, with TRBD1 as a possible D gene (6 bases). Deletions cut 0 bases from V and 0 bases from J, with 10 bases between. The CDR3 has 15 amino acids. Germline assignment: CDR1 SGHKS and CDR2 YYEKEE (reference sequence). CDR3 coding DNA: TGTGCCAGCAGCTTGGCCAGGGGAAGCTCCTACGAGCAGTACGTC. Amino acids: CASSLARGSSYEQYV.

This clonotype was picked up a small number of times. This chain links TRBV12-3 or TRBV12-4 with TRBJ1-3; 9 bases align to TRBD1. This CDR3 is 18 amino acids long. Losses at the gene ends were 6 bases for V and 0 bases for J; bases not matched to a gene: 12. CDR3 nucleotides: TGTGCCAGCAGCCGAATACAGGGGGCGAACCTCTCTGGAAACACCATATATTTT. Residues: CASSRIQGANLSGNTIYF.

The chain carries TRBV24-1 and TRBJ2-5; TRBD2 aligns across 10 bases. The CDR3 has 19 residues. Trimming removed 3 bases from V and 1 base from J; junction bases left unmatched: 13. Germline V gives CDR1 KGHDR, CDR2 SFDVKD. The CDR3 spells CATSDTSGDPITLQETQYF. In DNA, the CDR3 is TGTGCCACCAGTGATACTAGCGGGGATCCTATTACCCTCCAAGAGACCCAGTACTTC.